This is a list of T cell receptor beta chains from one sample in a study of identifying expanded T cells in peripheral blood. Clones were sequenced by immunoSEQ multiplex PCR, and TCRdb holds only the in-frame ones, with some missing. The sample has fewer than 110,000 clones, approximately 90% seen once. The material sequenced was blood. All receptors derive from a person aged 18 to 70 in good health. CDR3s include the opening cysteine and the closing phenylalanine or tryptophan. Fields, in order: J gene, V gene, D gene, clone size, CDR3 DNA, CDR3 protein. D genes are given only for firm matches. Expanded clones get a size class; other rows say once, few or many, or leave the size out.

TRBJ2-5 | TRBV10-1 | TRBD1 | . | TGCGCCAGCAGCCGGGACAGGGGGCAAGAGACCCAGTACTTC | CASSRDRGQETQYF
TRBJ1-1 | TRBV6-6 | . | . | TGTGCCACTCAAACCCCAGTGGGGTATACAGAAGCTTTCTTT | CATQTPVGYTEAFF
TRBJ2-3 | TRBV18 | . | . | TGTGCCAGCTCACCACCGAGAAATACGCAGTATTTT | CASSPPRNTQYF
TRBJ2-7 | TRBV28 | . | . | TGTGCCAGCAGTCAAGGATGGGACCCTCAGTACTTC | CASSQGWDPQYF
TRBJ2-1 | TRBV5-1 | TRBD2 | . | TGCGCCAGCAGCCCCCTGATTAGCGGGCGCGGAAATGAGCAGTTCTTC | CASSPLISGRGNEQFF
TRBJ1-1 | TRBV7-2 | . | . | TGTGCCAGCAGCGCCTTTGGGCGCCCCATGAACACTGAAGCTTTCTTT | CASSAFGRPMNTEAFF
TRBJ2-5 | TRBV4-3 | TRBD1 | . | TGCGCCAGCAGCCAAGAATACGCCACAGGGGGAGAGACCCAGTACTTC | CASSQEYATGGETQYF
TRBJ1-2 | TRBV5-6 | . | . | TGTGCCAGCAGCCCGTTAACAGGGAGGGAGGATGGCTACACCTTC | CASSPLTGREDGYTF
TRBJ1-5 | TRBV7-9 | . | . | TGTGCCAGCAGCTTAGTATCAGGGGTGGGTATCGGACAGCCCCAGCATTTT | CASSLVSGVGIGQPQHF
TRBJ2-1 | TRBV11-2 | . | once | TGTGCCAGCAGCTTGATTGAGCAGTTCTTC | CASSLIEQFF
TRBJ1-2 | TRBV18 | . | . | TGTGCCAGCTCACCCCAACAGGACACCCTCGATGGCTACACCTTC | CASSPQQDTLDGYTF
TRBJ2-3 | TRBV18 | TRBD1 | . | TGTGCCAGCTCACTACAGGGGGCCCGCACAGATACGCAGTATTTT | CASSLQGARTDTQYF
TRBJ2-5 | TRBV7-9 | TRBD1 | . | TGTGCCAGCAGCGGACGGAACAGGGGTGGGAAACAAGAGACCCAGTACTTC | CASSGRNRGGKQETQYF
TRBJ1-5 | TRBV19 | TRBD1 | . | TGTGCCAGTATCGGACAGGGCAATCAGCCCCAGCATTTT | CASIGQGNQPQHF
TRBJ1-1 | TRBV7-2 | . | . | TGTGCCAGCAGCTTTTCCCTGACTGAAGCTTTCTTT | CASSFSLTEAFF
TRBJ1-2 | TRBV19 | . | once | TGTGCCAGTAGTACATTACAGGGTGCCGGGAACTATGGCTACACCTTC | CASSTLQGAGNYGYTF
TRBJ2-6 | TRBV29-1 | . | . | TGCAGCGTTGATATCTCTGGGGCCAACGTCCTGACTTTC | CSVDISGANVLTF
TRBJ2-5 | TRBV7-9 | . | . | TGTGCCAGCAGCCGTCAGGGGGAGACCCAGTACTTC | CASSRQGETQYF
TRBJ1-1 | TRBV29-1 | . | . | TGCAGCGTGCTACAGGGCGGAGGAACTGAAGCTTTCTTT | CSVLQGGGTEAFF
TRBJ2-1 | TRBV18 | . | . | TGTGCCAGCTCGGCAGTTCGGGAGCAGCAGTTCTTC | CASSAVREQQFF
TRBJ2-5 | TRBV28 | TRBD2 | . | TGTGCCAGCAGTTCCGGGACTAGCGGGGATCAAGAGACCCAGTACTTC | CASSSGTSGDQETQYF
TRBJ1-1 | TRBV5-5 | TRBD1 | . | TGTGCCAGCAGCCTTTACGACAGGGTAAACACTGAAGCTTTCTTT | CASSLYDRVNTEAFF
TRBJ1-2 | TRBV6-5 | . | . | TGTGCCAGCAGTGTACAGGGAGGGAGCTATGGCTACACCTTC | CASSVQGGSYGYTF